The sequence of this T cell receptor beta chain was determined in a study of cytomegalovirus exposure and HLA in healthy donors. Primers: 60 Vbeta forward and 13 Jbeta reverse. Data came from immunoSEQ multiplex PCR; TCRdb stores just in-frame clones and leaves some out. The sample yields approximately 89,000 clones, around 84% seen once. Overall study results and limits: Most subjects' HLA-A and HLA-B alleles were reportedly predicted from TCR beta sequences.

Germline V gene data show CDR1 as SNHLY and CDR2 as FYNNEI. CDR3 length equals 17 residues. The V segment lost 7 bases and the J segment 6 bases; nucleotides outside the gene matches: 15. On this clone: No antigen is known for it.

The sequence derives from a human donor in good health. This rearrangement joins TRBV2 to TRBJ1-6, with 7 bases identical to TRBD1. Sequencing was carried out using PBMCs. The CDR3 loop is CASTRRGPGQPNSPLHF. In nucleotides, the CDR3 is TGTGCCAGCACCCGACGGGGCCCGGGACAGCCTAATTCACCCCTCCACTTT.